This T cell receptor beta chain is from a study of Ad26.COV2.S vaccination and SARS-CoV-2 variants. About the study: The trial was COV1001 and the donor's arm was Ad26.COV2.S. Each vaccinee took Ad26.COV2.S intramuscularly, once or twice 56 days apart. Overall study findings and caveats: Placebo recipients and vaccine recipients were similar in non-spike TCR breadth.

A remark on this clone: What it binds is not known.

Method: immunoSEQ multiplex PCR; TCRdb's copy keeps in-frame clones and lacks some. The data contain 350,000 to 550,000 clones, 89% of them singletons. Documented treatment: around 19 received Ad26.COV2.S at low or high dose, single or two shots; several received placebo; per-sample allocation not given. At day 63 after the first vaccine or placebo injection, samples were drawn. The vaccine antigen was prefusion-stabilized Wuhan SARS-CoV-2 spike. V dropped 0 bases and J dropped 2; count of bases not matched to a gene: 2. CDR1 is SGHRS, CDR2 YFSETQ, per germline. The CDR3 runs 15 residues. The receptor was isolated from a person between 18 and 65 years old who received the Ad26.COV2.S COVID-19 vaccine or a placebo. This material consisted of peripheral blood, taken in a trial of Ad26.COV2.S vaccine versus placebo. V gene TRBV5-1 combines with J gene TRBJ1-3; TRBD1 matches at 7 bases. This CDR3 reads CASSLGQGAGNTIYF. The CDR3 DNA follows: TGCGCCAGCAGCTTGGGGCAGGGGGCTGGAAACACCATATATTTT.